These T cell receptor beta chains were read from a single sample in a study of early T cells in non-severe SARS-CoV-2 infection. Using its own MiXCR run on the 5' RACE reads, TCRdb lists one record per CDR3 protein. Among about 47,000 distinct CDR3 sequences listed, about 11% were seen once. Sequencing input: whole blood. The receptors here all came from an adult who was a healthcare worker with PCR-confirmed SARS-CoV-2 infection or an uninfected control (not recorded which). Each CDR3 is given with its conserved first and last residue. Each record gives: J gene, D gene, clone size, V gene, CDR3 protein, CDR3 DNA. D genes are given only for firm matches. Some rows mark clone size as missing; the rest say once, few, many or name a class of expanded clone.

TRBJ2-1	TRBD2	.	TRBV6-5	CASSYSGWGGRGNEQFF	TGTGCCAGCAGTTATTCTGGATGGGGGGGAAGGGGTAATGAGCAGTTCTTC
TRBJ2-7	TRBD1	.	TRBV4-1	CASSQERTGYEQYF	TGCGCCAGCAGCCAAGAGAGGACAGGCTACGAGCAGTACTTC
TRBJ1-5	TRBD1	many	TRBV7-9	CASSVGTGNQPQHF	TGTGCCAGCAGCGTTGGGACAGGGAATCAGCCCCAGCATTTT
TRBJ2-1	.	many	TRBV9	CASSVGFSHNEQFF	TGTGCCAGCAGCGTAGGATTCAGCCACAATGAGCAGTTCTTC
TRBJ1-3	.	.	TRBV9	CASSVVGDPIYF	TGTGCCAGCAGCGTAGTCGGGGACCCCATATATTTT
TRBJ2-4	.	.	TRBV6-1	CASSEAKGPLQYF	TGTGCCAGCAGTGAAGCGAAAGGACCTCTTCAGTACTTC
TRBJ2-7	TRBD2	few	TRBV5-6	CASSLALAGGKQYF	TGTGCCAGCAGCTTGGCCCTAGCGGGAGGCAAGCAGTACTTC
TRBJ1-6	.	few	TRBV10-3	CAIRLDSDNSPLHF	TGTGCCATCCGCTTGGACAGTGATAATTCACCCCTCCACTTT
TRBJ2-1	.	many	TRBV2	CASTGTPEGNEQFF	TGTGCCAGCACTGGGACACCTGAAGGGAATGAGCAGTTCTTC
TRBJ1-6	TRBD1	many	TRBV6-5	CASSSPRTGRGSPLHF	TGTGCCAGCAGTTCCCCGAGGACAGGGCGGGGTTCACCCCTCCACTTT
TRBJ2-7	.	few	TRBV20-1	CSASPYPSSYEQYF	TGCAGTGCTAGTCCCTATCCCAGCTCCTACGAGCAGTACTTC
TRBJ2-2	.	.	TRBV7-9	CASSLDSSNTGELFF	TGTGCCAGCAGCTTAGACAGCTCGAACACCGGGGAGCTGTTTTTT
TRBJ2-1	.	many	TRBV6-1	CASSEGLVPNNEQFF	TGTGCCAGCAGTGAAGGGCTAGTACCTAACAATGAGCAGTTCTTC